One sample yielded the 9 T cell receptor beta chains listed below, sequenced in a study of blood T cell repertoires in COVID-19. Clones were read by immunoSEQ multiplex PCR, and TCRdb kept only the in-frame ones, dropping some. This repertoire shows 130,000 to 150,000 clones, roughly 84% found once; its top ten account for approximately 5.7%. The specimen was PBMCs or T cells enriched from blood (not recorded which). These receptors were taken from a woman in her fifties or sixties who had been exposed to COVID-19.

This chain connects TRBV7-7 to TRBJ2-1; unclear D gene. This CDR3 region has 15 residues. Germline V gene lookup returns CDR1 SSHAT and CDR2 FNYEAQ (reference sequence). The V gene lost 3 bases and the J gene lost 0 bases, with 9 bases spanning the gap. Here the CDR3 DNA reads TGTGCCAGCAGCTTGACTGAAAGCTCCTACAATGAGCAGTTCTTC. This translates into CASSLTESSYNEQFF.

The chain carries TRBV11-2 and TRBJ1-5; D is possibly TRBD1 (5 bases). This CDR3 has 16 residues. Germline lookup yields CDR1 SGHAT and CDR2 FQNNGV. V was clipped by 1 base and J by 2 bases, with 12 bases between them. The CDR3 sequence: CASSLGGASGNQPQHF. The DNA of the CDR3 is TGTGCCAGCAGCTTAGGTGGGGCCTCCGGCAATCAGCCCCAGCATTTT.

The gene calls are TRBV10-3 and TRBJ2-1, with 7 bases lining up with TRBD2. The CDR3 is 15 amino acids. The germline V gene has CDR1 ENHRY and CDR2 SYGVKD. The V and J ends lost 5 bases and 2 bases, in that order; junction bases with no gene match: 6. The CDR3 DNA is TGTGCCATCAGTATGAGCGGGACCGCCTACAATGAGCAGTTCTTC. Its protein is CAISMSGTAYNEQFF.

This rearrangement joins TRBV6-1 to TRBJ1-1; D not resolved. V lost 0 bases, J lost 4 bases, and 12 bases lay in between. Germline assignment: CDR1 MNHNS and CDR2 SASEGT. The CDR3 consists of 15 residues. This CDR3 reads CASSEALQISTEAFF. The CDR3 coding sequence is TGTGCCAGCAGTGAAGCGCTACAGATCAGCACTGAAGCTTTCTTT.

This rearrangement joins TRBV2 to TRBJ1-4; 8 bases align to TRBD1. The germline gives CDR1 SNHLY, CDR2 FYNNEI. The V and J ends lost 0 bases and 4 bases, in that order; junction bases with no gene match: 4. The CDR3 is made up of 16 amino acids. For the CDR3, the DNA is TGTGCCAGCAGTGAAGCTGGACAGGGAAATAATGAAAAACTGTTTTTT. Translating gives CASSEAGQGNNEKLFF. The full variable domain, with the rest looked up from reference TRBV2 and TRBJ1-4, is EPEVTQTPSHQVTQMGQEVILRCVPISNHLYFYWYRQILGQKVEFLVSFYNNEISEKSEIFDDQFSVERPDGSNFTLKIRSTKLEDSAMYFCASSEAGQGNNEKLFFGSGTQLSVL.

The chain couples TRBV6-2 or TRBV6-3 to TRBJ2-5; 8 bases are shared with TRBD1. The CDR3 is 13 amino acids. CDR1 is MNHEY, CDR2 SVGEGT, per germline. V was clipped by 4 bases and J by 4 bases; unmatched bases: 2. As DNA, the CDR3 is TGTGCCAGCAGTTTTGGACAGGGAGAGACCCAGTACTTC. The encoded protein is CASSFGQGETQYF.

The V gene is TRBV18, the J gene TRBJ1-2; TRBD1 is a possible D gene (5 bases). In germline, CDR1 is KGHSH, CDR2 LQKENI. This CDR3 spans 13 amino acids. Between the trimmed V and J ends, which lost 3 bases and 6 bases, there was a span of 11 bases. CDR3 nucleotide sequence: TGTGCCAGCTCACCGTTGGACAATAATGGCTACACCTTC. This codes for CASSPLDNNGYTF. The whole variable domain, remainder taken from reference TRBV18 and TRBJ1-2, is NAGVMQNPRHLVRRRGQEARLRCSPMKGHSHVYWYRQLPEEGLKFMVYLQKENIIDESGMPKERFSAEFPKEGPSILRIQQVVRGDSAAYFCASSPLDNNGYTFGSGTRLTVV.

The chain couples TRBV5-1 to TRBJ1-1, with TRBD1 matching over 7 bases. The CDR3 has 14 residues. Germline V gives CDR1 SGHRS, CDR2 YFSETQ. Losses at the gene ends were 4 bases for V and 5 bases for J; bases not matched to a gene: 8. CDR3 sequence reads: CASSIRQGGTEAFF. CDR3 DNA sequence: TGCGCCAGCAGCATAAGACAGGGCGGTACTGAAGCTTTCTTT.

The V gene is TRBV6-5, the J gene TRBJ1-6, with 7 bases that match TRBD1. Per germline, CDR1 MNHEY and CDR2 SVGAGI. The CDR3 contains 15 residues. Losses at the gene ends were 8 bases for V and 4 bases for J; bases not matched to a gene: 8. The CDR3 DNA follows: TGTGCCAGCTCCGCGGGACAGAATTATAATTCACCCCTCCACTTT. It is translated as CASSAGQNYNSPLHF.